This T cell receptor beta chain derives from a study of blood T cell repertoires in COVID-19. Study details: COVID-19 samples from acute and convalescent phases originated in the United States, Italy and Spain.

CDR3 size: 18 residues. Looked up from germline, CDR1 is SGHVS and CDR2 is FQNEAQ. The ends lost 5 bases at V and 3 bases at J; junction bases unmatched: 13. Only in-frame clones appear in the TCRdb table, and some are missing; sequencing was by immunoSEQ multiplex PCR. The sample has approximately 260,000 clones, 80% to 90% seen once. The V and J genes are TRBV7-8 and TRBJ2-1; 10 bases agree with TRBD2. This clonotype was sampled from a woman between 70 and 85 years old with acute or convalescent COVID-19. The sample taken for sequencing was peripheral blood. The CDR3: CASSPKMKGLAFYNEQFF. The CDR3 nucleotides read TGTGCCAGCAGCCCCAAGATGAAGGGACTAGCGTTCTACAATGAGCAGTTCTTC.